Below, one TCR beta chain is given with its context. This receptor's antigen is unknown. The input lacks base qualities; no much larger clone sits a single base away. Patients were selected on the basis of adequate residual fresh-frozen tumor tissue and more than two years of available survival data. An isocitrate dehydrogenase mutation was not carried by any of the glioblastoma patients, although molecular status was otherwise variable. PBMC were collected before vaccination, two weeks after the third vaccination, and at tumor progression when it occurred. The Qiagen DNeasy Blood extraction Kit was used to extract genomic DNA. Reading the germline V gene gives CDR1 ENHRY and CDR2 SYGVKD. The CDR3 covers 15 residues, taking in both the cysteine and the phenylalanine. CDR3 DNA only is kept here, 45 bases in frame from base 1. Trimming accounts for 0 bases at V and 2 bases at J, while the number of junction bases matched to no gene is 4.

The record originates from a study of glioma-infiltrating T cells after dendritic cell vaccination listed by TCRdb under 2016. For context, the study as a whole: The cohort included some 15 glioblastoma patients drawn from Phase I and II dendritic cell vaccination trials, of whom 9 were newly diagnosed and 6 had recurrent disease. Between 2003 and 2012, the patients were given dendritic cell vaccination pulsed with autologous tumor lysate. The vaccine consisted of monocyte-derived dendritic cells cultured seven days with IL-4 and GM-CSF, then pulsed overnight with autologous tumor lysate. Three intradermal dendritic cell vaccine injections were administered to patients at biweekly intervals in the arm below the axilla. In glioblastoma patients vaccinated with dendritic cells, deep sequencing of TCR beta CDR3 regions served to measure tumor-infiltrating lymphocyte content and to compare repertoires between tumor and blood. Survival after dendritic cell vaccination was correlated with TCR sequencing metrics, such as TIL content and the overlap between tumor and blood repertoires. The paper's findings and limits, for the study overall: The cohort was small and heterogeneous, only a few patients had full blood and tumor sets, and even fewer had initial-recurrent tumor pairs. Higher estimated pretreatment TIL content predicted longer time to progression and overall survival after dendritic cell vaccination. The three-group TCR overlap response model was characterized as speculative, and prospective validation of the model was stated to be required. TCR clonality showed no direct relationship with survival, which suggests that a diverse polyclonal response may matter.

The immunoSEQ assay amplified TCRB CDR3 regions from about 2 micrograms of genomic DNA, or from all available DNA when less than that amount was available. The multiplex PCR relied on 60 forward primers for TCR V beta segments and 13 reverse primers for J beta segments. Synthetic control templates were spiked into each sample at limiting dilution to estimate reads per starting template. Sequencing produced 87 bp reads on the Illumina HiSeq System. The authors' pipeline ran thus. PCR and sequencing errors were removed by a nearest neighbor algorithm that merged closely related sequences. TCR overlap was measured as the percentage of unique tumor TCR beta sequences also present in the same patient's peripheral blood. TCRdb carries this immuneACCESS record with in-frame sequences only. Its versions omit some clonotypes, under half of them owing to an unresolved V gene in the studies checked, with the rest unexplained. That table furnishes V, J and clone size, whereas the DNA furnished D and trimming. For this sample the table gives 80,000 to 95,000 clones, of which more than 75% were detected only once. Of the sample, 2.5% to 3.5% falls within the top ten clones.

The receptor chain draws on TRBV10-3 and TRBJ2-7; a stretch of 7 junction bases matches TRBD1. The TCR was taken from a human donor with glioblastoma. This material consisted of blood, taken before dendritic cell vaccination. The CDR3 loop reads CAISESLGGPYEQYF. The sequenced DNA is TGTGCCATCAGTGAGTCGTTAGGGGGCCCCTACGAGCAGTACTTC.